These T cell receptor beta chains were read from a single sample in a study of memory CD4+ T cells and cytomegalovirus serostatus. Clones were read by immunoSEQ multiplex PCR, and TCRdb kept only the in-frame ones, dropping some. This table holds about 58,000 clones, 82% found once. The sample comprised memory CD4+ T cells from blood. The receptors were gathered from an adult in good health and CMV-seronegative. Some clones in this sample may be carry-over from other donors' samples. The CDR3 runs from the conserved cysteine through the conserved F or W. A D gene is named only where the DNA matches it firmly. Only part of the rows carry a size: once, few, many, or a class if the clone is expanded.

CASFRDPDRREHNEQFF TGCGCCAGTTTCCGGGACCCGGATAGGCGGGAGCACAATGAGCAGTTCTTC TRBD2 TRBV5-1 NA TRBJ2-1
CASTRGREQYF TGTGCCAGCACCAGAGGGCGCGAGCAGTACTTC NA TRBV7-7 NA TRBJ2-7
CSVGGGNYGYTF TGCAGCGTTGGCGGGGGTAACTATGGCTACACCTTC NA TRBV29-1 once TRBJ1-2
CASGSRGARETQYF TGTGCCAGCGGGAGTAGGGGGGCTCGAGAGACCCAGTACTTC NA TRBV2 NA TRBJ2-5
CASSLTGTNYGYTF TGTGCCAGCAGCCTCACAGGGACTAACTATGGCTACACCTTC NA TRBV28 NA TRBJ1-2
CASSAVQGLVYEQYF TGTGCCAGCAGCGCTGTGCAGGGTTTAGTCTACGAGCAGTACTTC NA TRBV7-8 medium-sized TRBJ2-7
CASSIENSPLHF TGTGCCAGTAGTATAGAGAATTCACCCCTCCACTTT NA TRBV19 NA TRBJ1-6
CASSVDSGGSDTQYF TGTGCCAGCAGCGTAGATTCTGGGGGATCAGATACGCAGTATTTT NA TRBV9 NA TRBJ2-3
CASSPEIGNTIYF TGTGCCAGCTCCCCAGAGATTGGAAACACCATATATTTT NA TRBV6-1 once TRBJ1-3
CAISEWGTRGEQYF TGTGCCATCAGTGAGTGGGGAACCAGAGGGGAGCAGTACTTC NA TRBV10-3 NA TRBJ2-7
CASSSSGVTGELFF TGTGCCAGCAGTTCCTCAGGGGTCACCGGGGAGCTGTTTTTT NA TRBV6-6 NA TRBJ2-2
CASSSGTSIYEQYF TGCGCCAGCAGCAGCGGGACTAGTATCTACGAGCAGTACTTC TRBD2 TRBV5-1 NA TRBJ2-7
CASSNRGLNTGELFF TGTGCCAGCAGTAACCGGGGCTTGAACACCGGGGAGCTGTTTTTT NA TRBV6-6 NA TRBJ2-2
CASSLQQSNQPQHF TGTGCCAGCAGTTTGCAGCAGAGCAATCAGCCCCAGCATTTT NA TRBV28 NA TRBJ1-5
CASSEKGYYGYTF TGTGCCAGCAGTGAAAAGGGATACTATGGCTACACCTTC NA TRBV25-1 NA TRBJ1-2
CASRIQPYSNQPQHF TGTGCCAGCAGAATACAGCCATATAGCAATCAGCCCCAGCATTTT NA TRBV6-5 once TRBJ1-5
CASSPFPGGNIQYF TGTGCCAGCAGTCCCTTCCCCGGAGGAAACATTCAGTACTTC NA TRBV28 few TRBJ2-4
CASSLDRVGGQYF TGTGCCAGCAGTTTAGACAGGGTTGGGGGGCAGTACTTC TRBD1 TRBV28 NA TRBJ2-7
CASSLLQVATNEKLFF TGTGCCAGCAGTCTTTTACAGGTTGCAACTAATGAAAAACTGTTTTTT NA TRBV6-6 NA TRBJ1-4
CASSLQGSTDTQYF TGTGCCAGCTCACTACAGGGTAGCACAGATACGCAGTATTTT NA TRBV18 NA TRBJ2-3
CASSQVPGNYEQYF TGCGCCAGCAGCCAAGTTCCGGGGAACTACGAGCAGTACTTC NA TRBV4-1 NA TRBJ2-7
CASSGGRHQETQYF TGTGCCAGCAGTGGAGGACGGCACCAAGAGACCCAGTACTTC NA TRBV25-1 NA TRBJ2-5
CASSPALAGAGYGYTF TGTGCCAGCAGTCCTGCCTTGGCTGGGGCGGGATATGGCTACACCTTC NA TRBV28 NA TRBJ1-2
CASRSGQGGEKLFF TGTGCCAGCCGGTCGGGGCAGGGGGGTGAAAAACTGTTTTTT TRBD1 TRBV28 once TRBJ1-4
CASSRGGGYEKLFF TGTGCCAGCAGTCGGGGAGGTGGATATGAAAAACTGTTTTTT NA TRBV28 NA TRBJ1-4
CASGERDEQYF TGTGCCAGCGGGGAAAGGGATGAGCAGTACTTC NA TRBV2 NA TRBJ2-7
CASSLWTGTTNTGELFF TGTGCCAGCAGCCTCTGGACAGGAACTACGAACACCGGGGAGCTGTTTTTT TRBD1 TRBV11-1 NA TRBJ2-2
CASSEGVEQFF TGTGCCAGCAGTGAGGGGGTTGAGCAGTTCTTC NA TRBV25-1 NA TRBJ2-1
CASSLGDDTGELFF TGTGCCAGCAGTTTGGGGGATGACACCGGGGAGCTGTTTTTT NA TRBV6-4 NA TRBJ2-2
CASRLAGGTGELFF TGTGCCAGCCGGTTAGCGGGAGGCACCGGGGAGCTGTTTTTT TRBD2 TRBV6-1 NA TRBJ2-2
CATSSGSIETQYF TGTGCCACCAGTAGCGGGAGCATTGAGACCCAGTACTTC TRBD2 TRBV15 NA TRBJ2-5
CATDNRVVGYGYTF TGTGCCACGGACAACAGGGTCGTGGGTTATGGCTACACCTTC NA TRBV19 NA TRBJ1-2
CAISGPVHEQYF TGTGCCATCAGTGGTCCGGTCCACGAGCAGTACTTC NA TRBV10-3 NA TRBJ2-7
CASSQGLRNTEAFF TGCGCCAGCAGCCAAGGTCTCAGGAACACTGAAGCTTTCTTT NA TRBV4-1 few TRBJ1-1
CASSPNRGWEQYF TGTGCCAGCAGTCCGAACAGGGGTTGGGAGCAGTACTTC TRBD1 TRBV28 NA TRBJ2-7
CASSPQGAYGVQPQHF TGTGCCAGTAGTCCACAGGGGGCGTATGGAGTTCAGCCCCAGCATTTT TRBD1 TRBV19 NA TRBJ1-5
CASSIGQGRWQPQHF TGTGCCAGTAGTATCGGACAGGGAAGATGGCAGCCCCAGCATTTT TRBD1 TRBV19 NA TRBJ1-5
CAWRSGRGYSPLHF TGTGCCTGGCGTTCAGGGAGGGGGTATTCACCCCTCCACTTT NA TRBV30 NA TRBJ1-6
CASSGTGGFYNSPLHF TGTGCCAGCTCCGGGACAGGGGGCTTCTATAATTCACCCCTCCACTTT TRBD1 TRBV27 NA TRBJ1-6
CASSPETLTNTEAFF TGTGCCAGCAGCCCTGAAACTCTGACGAACACTGAAGCTTTCTTT NA TRBV7-6 NA TRBJ1-1
CASSPDRDRYEQYF TGTGCCAGCAGTCCGGACCGGGATCGCTACGAGCAGTACTTC NA TRBV11-2 NA TRBJ2-7
CASSVGTSGSTETQYF TGTGCCAGCAGCGTAGGGACTAGCGGGAGCACAGAGACCCAGTACTTC TRBD2 TRBV9 NA TRBJ2-5
CASRSGLGQFF TGTGCCAGCAGATCCGGACTGGGGCAGTTCTTC NA TRBV28 NA TRBJ2-1
CASSHQEEGYGYTF TGCGCCAGCAGCCATCAGGAAGAAGGCTATGGCTACACCTTC NA TRBV4-1 NA TRBJ1-2
CASSLRQGRSYEQYF TGTGCCAGCAGCCTCCGACAGGGCCGCTCCTACGAGCAGTACTTC TRBD1 TRBV5-4 NA TRBJ2-7
CASIGLAVNTGELFF TGTGCCAGCATTGGCCTAGCGGTGAACACCGGGGAGCTGTTTTTT TRBD2 TRBV2 NA TRBJ2-2
CASSHKGVVTDTQYF TGTGCCAGCAGCCATAAAGGGGTTGTCACAGATACGCAGTATTTT NA TRBV14 NA TRBJ2-3
CASRANYGYTF TGTGCCAGCAGGGCTAACTATGGCTACACCTTC NA TRBV9 NA TRBJ1-2
CASRQDENTEAFF TGTGCCAGCCGTCAGGACGAGAACACTGAAGCTTTCTTT NA TRBV9 NA TRBJ1-1
CASGSTYGLADSYEQYF TGTGCTAGTGGTTCTACCTATGGACTAGCGGATTCCTACGAGCAGTACTTC TRBD2 TRBV12-5 NA TRBJ2-7
CARAGSYPYEQYF TGTGCCAGAGCAGGGAGTTACCCCTACGAGCAGTACTTC NA TRBV6-1 NA TRBJ2-7